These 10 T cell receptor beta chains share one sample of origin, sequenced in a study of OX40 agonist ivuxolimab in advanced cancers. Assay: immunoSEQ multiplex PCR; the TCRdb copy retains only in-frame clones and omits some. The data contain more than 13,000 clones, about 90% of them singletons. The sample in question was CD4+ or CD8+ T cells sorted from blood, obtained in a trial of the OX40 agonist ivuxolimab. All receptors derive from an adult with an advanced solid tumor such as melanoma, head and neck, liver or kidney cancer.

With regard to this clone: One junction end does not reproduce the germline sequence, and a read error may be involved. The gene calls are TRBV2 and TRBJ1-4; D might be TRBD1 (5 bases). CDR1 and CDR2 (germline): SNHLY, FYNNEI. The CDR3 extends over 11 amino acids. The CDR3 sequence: CASSPWGTAIF. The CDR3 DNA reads TGTGCCAGCAGTCCATGGGGGACGGCTATTTTT.

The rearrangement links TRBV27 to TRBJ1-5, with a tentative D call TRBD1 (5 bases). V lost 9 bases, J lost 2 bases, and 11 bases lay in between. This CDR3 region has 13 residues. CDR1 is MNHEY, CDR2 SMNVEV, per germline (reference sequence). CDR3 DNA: TGTGCCAGGGAAACAGGAGGCAATCAGCCCCAGCATTTT. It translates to CARETGGNQPQHF.

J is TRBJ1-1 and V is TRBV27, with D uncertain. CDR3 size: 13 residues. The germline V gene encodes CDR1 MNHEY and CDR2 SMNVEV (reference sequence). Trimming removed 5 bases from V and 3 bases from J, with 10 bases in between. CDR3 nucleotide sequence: TGTGCCAGCAGTCCGCTCGGTGACACTGAAGCTTTCTTT. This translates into CASSPLGDTEAFF.

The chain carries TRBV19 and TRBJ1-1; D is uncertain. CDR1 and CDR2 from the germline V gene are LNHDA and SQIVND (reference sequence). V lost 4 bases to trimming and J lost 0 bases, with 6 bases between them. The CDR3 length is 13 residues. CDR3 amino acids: CASSKSLNTEAFF. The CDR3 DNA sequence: TGTGCCAGTAGTAAAAGCCTGAACACTGAAGCTTTCTTT.

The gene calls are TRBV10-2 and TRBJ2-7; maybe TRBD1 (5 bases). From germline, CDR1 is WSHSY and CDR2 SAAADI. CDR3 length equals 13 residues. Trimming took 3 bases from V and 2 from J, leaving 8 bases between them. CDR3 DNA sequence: TGCGCCAGCAGTGAAAGGACACCCTACGAGCAGTACTTC. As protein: CASSERTPYEQYF.

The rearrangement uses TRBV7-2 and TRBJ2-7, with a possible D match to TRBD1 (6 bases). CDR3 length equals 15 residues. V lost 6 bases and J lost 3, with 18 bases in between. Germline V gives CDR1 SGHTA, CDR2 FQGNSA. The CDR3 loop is CASSSQTGALYEQYF. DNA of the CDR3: TGTGCCAGCAGTTCCCAGACAGGAGCCCTCTACGAGCAGTACTTC.

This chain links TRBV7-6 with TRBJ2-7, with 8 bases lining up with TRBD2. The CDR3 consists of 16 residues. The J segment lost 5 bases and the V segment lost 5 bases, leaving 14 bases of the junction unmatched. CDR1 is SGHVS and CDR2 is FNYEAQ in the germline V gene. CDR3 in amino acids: CASSADVAGGRDEQYF. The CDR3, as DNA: TGTGCCAGCAGCGCTGATGTGGCGGGGGGCCGCGACGAGCAGTACTTC.

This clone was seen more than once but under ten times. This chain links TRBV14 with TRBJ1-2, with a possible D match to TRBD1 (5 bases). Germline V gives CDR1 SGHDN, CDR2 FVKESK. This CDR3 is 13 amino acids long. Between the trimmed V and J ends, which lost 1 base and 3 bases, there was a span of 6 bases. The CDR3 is CASSQGTHYGYTF. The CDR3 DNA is TGTGCCAGCAGCCAAGGGACACACTATGGCTACACCTTC.

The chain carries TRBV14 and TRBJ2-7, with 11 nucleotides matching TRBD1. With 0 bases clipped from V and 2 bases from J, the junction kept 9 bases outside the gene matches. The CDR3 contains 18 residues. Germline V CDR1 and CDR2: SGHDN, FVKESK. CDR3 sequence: CASSQDGRSGQGAYEQYF. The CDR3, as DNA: TGTGCCAGCAGCCAAGATGGGCGCTCGGGACAGGGGGCCTACGAGCAGTACTTC.

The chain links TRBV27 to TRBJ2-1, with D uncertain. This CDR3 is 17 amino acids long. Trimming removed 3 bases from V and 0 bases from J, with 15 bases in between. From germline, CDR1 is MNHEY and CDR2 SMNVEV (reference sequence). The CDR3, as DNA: TGTGCCAGCAGTTTGTATTCCGGGCTTAGCTCCTACAATGAGCAGTTCTTC. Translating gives CASSLYSGLSSYNEQFF.